The clone carrying this TCR beta chain was observed at least ten times. This entry comes from a study of T cell repertoires in cytomegalovirus infection. TCRdb reprocessed the reads with MiXCR, giving one entry per CDR3 protein. The sample lists hundreds of thousands of distinct CDR3 sequences, 35% to 45% occurring once. This CDR3 is built from 15 residues. CDR1 and CDR2 (germline): SGHTA, FQGNSA. The junction had 7 bases not matched to a gene; V was cut back by 5 bases and J by 1 base. Sequencing input: PBMCs. The sequence derives from a human donor in good health (CMV status not recorded). Some clones in this sample may be carry-over from other donors' samples. V usage is TRBV7-2 and J usage is TRBJ1-1; 7 bases map to TRBD1. CDR3 in DNA: TGTGCCAGCAGCACAACGGGGACAGCGAACACTGAAGCTTTCTTT. Protein sequence: CASSTTGTANTEAFF.